The sequence of this TCR beta chain was determined in a study of blood T cells in healthy people across ages. The germline gives CDR1 SNHLY, CDR2 FYNNEI. Trimming took 4 bases from V and 2 from J, leaving 17 bases between them. The CDR3 length is 16 residues. The second PCR ran about 7 to 12 cycles with a sample-barcoded 5' primer and J-beta primers. Tagging of each cDNA molecule was performed by a template-switch adaptor with 12 random nucleotides. TCRdb redid the calling of the 5' RACE reads with MiXCR, one entry per CDR3 protein. In the table there are about 500,000 distinct CDR3 sequences, about 24% of which are singletons. Study results and limitations: Greater diversity and more naive CD4+ cells were seen in long-lived donors than in aged donors. The percentage of naive T cells correlated strongly with TCR beta diversity.

Details on this clonotype: Its matching antigen is unknown.

The same data also contributed to another study, on T cells of mothers and their children. That investigation notes: Sequencing returned over 10 million TCR beta CDR3 reads per mother and about 2.9 million per child.

Sample: blood. The TCR comes from a boy younger than 18 in good health. This chain joins TRBV2 and TRBJ1-1, with D possibly matching TRBD1 (6 bases). DNA of the CDR3: TGTGCCAGCAGTGCCAGGGGACGCCGGGGAAACACTGAAGCTTTCTTT. This encodes CASSARGRRGNTEAFF.